The 18 T cell receptor beta chains below all came from one sample that was sequenced in a study of T cell responses to AZD1222 COVID-19 vaccine. Sequencing used immunoSEQ multiplex PCR; TCRdb keeps in-frame clones, though not all of them. The sample shows more than 95,000 clones, 85% to 90% of them seen only once. The sequencing used peripheral blood, collected 28 days after the second AZD1222 dose. Receptors originate from an adult who received the AZD1222 COVID-19 vaccine.

This chain joins TRBV11-3 and TRBJ2-1; TRBD2 agrees at 8 bases. CDR1 is SGHNT, CDR2 YENEEA, per germline. CDR3 length equals 17 residues. The trim removed 4 bases at V and 4 bases at J, leaving 12 bases unmatched. The CDR3 sequence is CASSSRSGMGPYNEQFF. The CDR3 DNA is TGTGCCAGCAGCTCCCGTAGCGGGATGGGCCCATACAATGAGCAGTTCTTC.

The chain recombines TRBV9 with TRBJ2-2; 11 bases line up with TRBD2. CDR3 size: 16 residues. Germline assignment: CDR1 SGDLS and CDR2 YYNGEE. V trimming: 0 bases; J trimming: 6 bases; junction bases outside the gene matches: 4. DNA for the CDR3: TGTGCCAGCAGCGTAGGGCGTAGCGGGGGGGCCGGGGAGCTGTTTTTT. Translation: CASSVGRSGGAGELFF.

V is TRBV4-2 and J is TRBJ2-5; TRBD2 agrees at 7 bases. Germline CDR1 reads LGHNA; CDR2 reads YNFKEQ. With 0 bases clipped from V and 1 base from J, the junction kept 14 bases outside the gene matches. The CDR3 is 19 amino acids. CDR3 sequence (DNA): TGTGCCAGCAGCCAAGATTGGGGCCCTTCTAGCGGCTTCCAAGAGACCCAGTACTTC. The encoded protein is CASSQDWGPSSGFQETQYF.

This rearrangement joins TRBV5-4 to TRBJ1-1, with TRBD1 matching over 12 bases. This CDR3 is built from 16 residues. Germline V gene data show CDR1 as SGHNT and CDR2 as YYREEE (reference sequence). Unmatched junction bases numbered 8, after V lost 0 bases and J lost 8 bases. The CDR3 sequence is CASSLAGTGGSWEAFF. The DNA for the CDR3 is TGTGCCAGCAGCTTGGCGGGGACAGGGGGCAGTTGGGAAGCTTTCTTT. The full variable domain, rest sourced from reference TRBV5-4 and TRBJ1-1, is ETGVTQSPTHLIKTRGQQVTLRCSSQSGHNTVSWYQQALGQGPQFIFQYYREEENGRGNFPPRFSGLQFPNYSSELNVNALELDDSALYLCASSLAGTGGSWEAFFGQGTRLTVV.

The genes are TRBV28 and TRBJ1-5; D is undetermined. This CDR3 region has 12 residues. V gave up 4 bases and J gave up 6 bases, with 7 bases separating them. Looked up from germline, CDR1 is MDHEN and CDR2 is SYDVKM. The CDR3 loop is CASSSGAQPQHF. In DNA, the CDR3 is TGTGCCAGCAGTTCGGGTGCTCAGCCCCAGCATTTT.

This chain connects TRBV7-2 to TRBJ2-7, with D possibly matching TRBD2 (5 bases). From germline, CDR1 is SGHTA and CDR2 FQGNSA. The germline V and J ends were trimmed by 4 bases and 3 bases, with 10 bases remaining between them. The CDR3 contains 13 residues. DNA of the CDR3: TGTGCCAGCAGCTCAGGACTTTTCTACGAGCAGTACTTC. It codes for CASSSGLFYEQYF.

The V and J genes are TRBV7-9 and TRBJ2-1; TRBD1 agrees at 8 bases. Trimming removed 6 bases from V and 3 bases from J; junction bases left unmatched: 7. There are 15 residues in the CDR3. Germline V gives CDR1 SEHNR, CDR2 FQNEAQ (reference sequence). The CDR3: CASSRPGQVYNEQFF. The CDR3 DNA sequence: TGTGCCAGCAGTCGTCCGGGACAGGTCTACAATGAGCAGTTCTTC.

The J gene is TRBJ2-1, the V gene TRBV28, with D maybe TRBD2 (6 bases). The V end was cut by 5 bases, the J end by 0 bases, with 11 bases between. CDR3 size: 15 residues. The germline gives CDR1 MDHEN, CDR2 SYDVKM. In nucleotides, the CDR3 is TGTGCCAGCAGTCTTAGCGGACGCTCCTACAATGAGCAGTTCTTC. Its protein is CASSLSGRSYNEQFF.

This sequence joins TRBV28 and TRBJ1-2; maybe TRBD1 (5 bases). The CDR3 runs to 14 residues. V lost 2 bases to trimming and J lost 6 bases, with 13 bases between them. Looked up from germline, CDR1 is MDHEN and CDR2 is SYDVKM. CDR3 sequence: CASSLAAGGNGYTF. For the CDR3, the DNA is TGTGCCAGCAGTTTAGCTGCTGGGGGTAATGGCTACACCTTC.

The rearrangement joins TRBV18 to TRBJ1-1; TRBD1 is a possible D gene (6 bases). Per the germline V gene, CDR1 is KGHSH and CDR2 is LQKENI. V lost 5 bases and J 6 bases, leaving 13 bases between the germline ends. CDR3 length: 13 residues. In nucleotides, the CDR3 is TGTGCCAGCTCATCCCAGGGGCACCCTGAAGCTTTCTTT. This codes for CASSSQGHPEAFF.

This clone has more than one count but fewer than ten. This chain joins TRBV3-1 (or the pseudogene TRBV3-2) and TRBJ1-5; perhaps TRBD1 as D (5 bases). V shed 5 bases and J shed 4 bases, with 9 bases lying between them. Germline-derived CDR1 and CDR2 are LGHDT and YNNKEL (reference sequence). The CDR3 extends over 13 amino acids. For the CDR3, the DNA is TGTGCCAGCAGCTCTCAGGGTAATCAGCCCCAGCATTTT. It encodes CASSSQGNQPQHF.

V is TRBV12-1 and J is TRBJ1-1. TRBV12-1 has pseudogene status. This CDR3 contains 16 residues. This CDR3 is CASSFEVAVMNTEAFF. The CDR3 DNA sequence: TGTGCCAGCAGCTTTGAGGTCGCCGTTATGAACACTGAAGCTTTCTTT.

V usage is TRBV2 and J usage is TRBJ1-6; perhaps TRBD1 as D (5 bases). The germline V and J ends were trimmed by 6 bases and 6 bases, with 15 bases remaining between them. Germline loops: CDR1 SNHLY, CDR2 FYNNEI. The CDR3 totals 15 residues. This CDR3 reads CASSTVQGGNSPLHF. The CDR3 nucleotides read TGTGCCAGCAGCACCGTGCAGGGCGGTAATTCACCCCTCCACTTT. The full variable domain, its missing parts supplied by reference TRBV2 and TRBJ1-6, is EPEVTQTPSHQVTQMGQEVILRCVPISNHLYFYWYRQILGQKVEFLVSFYNNEISEKSEIFDDQFSVERPDGSNFTLKIRSTKLEDSAMYFCASSTVQGGNSPLHFGNGTRLTVT.

V gene TRBV13 combines with J gene TRBJ2-6; 7 nucleotides agree with TRBD1. This CDR3 is built from 15 residues. Unmatched junction bases numbered 4, after V lost 5 bases and J lost 3 bases. Germline V gives CDR1 PRHDT, CDR2 FYEKMQ (reference sequence). This CDR3 is CASSLRQGGANVLTF. Written as DNA, the CDR3 is TGTGCCAGCAGCCTGCGACAGGGTGGGGCCAACGTCCTGACTTTC.

The chain employs TRBV11-2 and TRBJ2-7; tentatively, D is TRBD1 (5 bases). Trimming took 3 bases from V and 1 from J, leaving 7 bases between them. The CDR3 runs to 13 residues. Germline V gene sequence: CDR1 SGHAT, CDR2 FQNNGV. The chain's CDR3 is CASSFAGSYEQYF. The DNA for the CDR3 is TGTGCCAGCAGCTTCGCAGGGTCCTACGAGCAGTACTTC.

The V call is TRBV9, the J call TRBJ1-2, with D perhaps matching TRBD1 (5 bases). Between the trimmed V and J ends, which lost 1 base and 4 bases, there was a span of 17 bases. This CDR3 has 16 amino acids. CDR1 SGDLS and CDR2 YYNGEE come from the germline V gene. CDR3 DNA: TGTGCCAGCAGCGTATCGGAGGGGTGGCAGGGCTATGGCTACACCTTC. It specifies CASSVSEGWQGYGYTF.

The rearrangement links TRBV30 to TRBJ1-5, with D possibly being TRBD1 (6 bases). Between the trimmed V and J ends, which lost 1 base and 6 bases, there was a span of 10 bases. CDR3 length: 13 amino acids. Germline loops: CDR1 GTSNPN, CDR2 SVGIG (reference sequence). The CDR3 DNA follows: TGTGCCTGGAGTGGGGGGGCCCTTCAGCCCCAGCATTTT. Its protein is CAWSGGALQPQHF. The full variable domain, in which reference TRBV30 and TRBJ1-5 provide the parts outside the CDR3, is SQTIHQWPATLVQPVGSPLSLECTVEGTSNPNLYWYRQAAGRGLQLLFYSVGIGQISSEVPQNLSASRPQDRQFILSSKKLLLSDSGFYLCAWSGGALQPQHFGDGTRLSIL.

The rearrangement links TRBV5-1 to TRBJ2-3; D is uncertain. Trimming pared 1 base from V and 1 base from J, leaving 7 bases between. The CDR3 is 14 residues long. Germline CDR1 reads SGHRS; CDR2 reads YFSETQ. The CDR3 here is CASSLISGTDTQYF. In DNA, the CDR3 is TGCGCCAGCAGCTTGATCAGCGGCACAGATACGCAGTATTTT.